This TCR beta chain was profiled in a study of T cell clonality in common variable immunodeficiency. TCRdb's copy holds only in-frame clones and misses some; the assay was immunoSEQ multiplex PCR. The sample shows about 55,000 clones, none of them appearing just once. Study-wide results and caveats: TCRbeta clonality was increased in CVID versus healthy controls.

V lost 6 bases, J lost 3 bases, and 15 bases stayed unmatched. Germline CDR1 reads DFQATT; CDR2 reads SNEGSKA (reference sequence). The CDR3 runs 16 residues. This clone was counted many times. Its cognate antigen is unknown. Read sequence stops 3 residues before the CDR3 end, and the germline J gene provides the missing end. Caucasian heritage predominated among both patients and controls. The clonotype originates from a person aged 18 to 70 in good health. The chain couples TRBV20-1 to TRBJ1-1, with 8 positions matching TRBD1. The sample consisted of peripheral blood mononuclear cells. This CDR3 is CSATGYRGGPDTEAFF. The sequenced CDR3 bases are TGCAGTGCGACCGGATACAGGGGGGGACCGGACACTGAA.